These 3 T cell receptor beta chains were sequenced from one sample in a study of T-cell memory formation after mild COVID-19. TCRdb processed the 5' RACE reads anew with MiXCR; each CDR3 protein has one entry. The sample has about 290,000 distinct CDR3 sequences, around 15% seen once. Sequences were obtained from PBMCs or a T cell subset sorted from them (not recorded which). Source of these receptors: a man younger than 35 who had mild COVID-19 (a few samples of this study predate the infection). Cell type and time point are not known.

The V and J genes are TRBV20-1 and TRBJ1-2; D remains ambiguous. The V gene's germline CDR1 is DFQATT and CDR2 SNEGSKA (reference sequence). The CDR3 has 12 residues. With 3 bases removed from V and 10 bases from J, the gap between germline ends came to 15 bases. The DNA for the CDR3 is TGCAGTGCTAGGGGGAAACTCAGTTCCTACACCTTC. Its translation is CSARGKLSSYTF.

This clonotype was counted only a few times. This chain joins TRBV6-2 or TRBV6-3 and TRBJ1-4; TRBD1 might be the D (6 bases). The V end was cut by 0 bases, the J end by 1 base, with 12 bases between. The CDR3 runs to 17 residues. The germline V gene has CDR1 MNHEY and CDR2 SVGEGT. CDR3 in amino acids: CASSYSPEGGTNEKLFF. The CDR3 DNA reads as TGTGCCAGCAGTTACTCCCCCGAGGGGGGAACTAATGAAAAACTGTTTTTT.

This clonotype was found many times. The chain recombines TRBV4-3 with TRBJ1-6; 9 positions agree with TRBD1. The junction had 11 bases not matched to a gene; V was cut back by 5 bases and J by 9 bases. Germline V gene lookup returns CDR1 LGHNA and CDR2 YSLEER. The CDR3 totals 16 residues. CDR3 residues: CASSSAFPGQGSPLHF. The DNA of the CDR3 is TGCGCCAGCAGCTCAGCATTCCCGGGACAGGGTTCACCCCTCCACTTT.